The sequence of this T cell receptor beta chain was determined in a study of T cells in Graves' hyperthyroidism and ophthalmopathy (dated by TCRdb to the late 2010s). General notes on the study: Peripheral blood samples were taken at initial diagnosis, before any treatment was given. A discovery cohort of about a hundred patients, approximately 44 with Graves' ophthalmopathy and over 55 with stable Graves' hyperthyroidism, was used to find distinguishing TCR V-J signatures. Prospective prediction of ophthalmopathy was tested in an independent validation cohort consisting of fewer than 20 hyperthyroidism patients and 15 to 17 patients who later progressed to ophthalmopathy. The 95 to 100 discovery patients were divided at random into training and test sets in a 7:3 ratio. In more than 5 Graves' hyperthyroidism patients, the study also compared T-cell repertoires from thyroid tissue with T-cell repertoires from blood. After sampling, hyperthyroidism patients received methimazole starting at 30 mg daily, and ophthalmopathy patients received high-dose intravenous methylprednisolone. TCR Vbeta CDR3 sequencing of fewer than 150 peripheral blood samples (approximately 44 ophthalmopathy, 75 to 80 hyperthyroidism and approximately 17 progressor patients) is reported in the paper.

The TCR beta CDR3 regions were amplified from the RNA transcripts. The TCR CDR3 was subjected to a first round of RT-PCR using the HTBI primer set and the Qiagen OneStep RT-PCR kit. Libraries were constructed in a second round of multiplex PCR, after which size selection and purification were performed. Paired-end sequencing of the libraries was performed with 100 bp reads on an Illumina HiSeq2000. The paper's data handling went like this. Raw data were processed with SOAPnuke, discarding reads with adapters, uncalled bases, mean Phred below 15, or no exact constant-primer or identifier match. COPE v1.2.5 was used to merge the high-quality paired reads, and each unique nucleotide sequence was defined as a clonotype. MiTCR v1.1 was used to align the clonotypes against IMGT TRBV, TRBD and TRBJ reference segments. Only V-J combinations with frequency above 0.0001, covering approximately 99% of repertoires, were analysed. A TCS score was defined as the ratio of F50 (clonal expansion) to E x V (chaos), with BLOSUM62-based TCRdist applied between CDR3 peptides within each V-J. Welch's t-statistics and random forest reduced several hundred V-J features to about 12, which were used in a naive Bayes classifier (R e1071). Using fastp trimming at Q25 and MiXCR clonotype assembly, TCRdb reanalyzed the public sequencing data and kept in-frame beta chains. Here each entry gathers all rows of one CDR3 protein and keeps the most common genes and DNA. The V and J calls follow TCRdb's processing rather than the paper's. Present in this sample are some 460,000 distinct CDR3 sequences, around 16% of which were seen just once. The ten largest clones capture 7.5% to 8% of the sample.

This clonotype was counted ten times or more. The specificity of this receptor is unknown. No base quality information exists; no much larger clone differs at one position. Stable Graves' hyperthyroidism was defined as the absence of progression to ophthalmopathy over 18 months of follow-up. Hyperthyroidism patients were newly diagnosed, with disease duration under 2 months, and aged 18 to 65 years. The study excluded patients with uncontrolled infections, other autoimmune diseases, pregnancy or lactation. Diagnoses were established on the basis of clinical symptoms, serum thyroxine and TRAb, thyroid ultrasound, and orbital computed tomography. PBMCs were separated from roughly 10 ml of fresh peripheral blood using Ficoll-Paque density gradient centrifugation. Trizol reagent was used to extract total RNA, and RNA quality was then checked on an Agilent 2100 Bioanalyzer. The paper's findings and limits, for the study overall: A model built on a 13 V-J signature distinguished ophthalmopathy from stable hyperthyroidism, reaching around 88% sensitivity and 81.08% specificity in cross-validation and 80%/75% in testing. Sample size was not statistically predetermined, and investigators were not blinded to group allocation. During validation, the model predicted progression to ophthalmopathy a median of approximately six months ahead of onset, with 60% to 71% sensitivity and around 73% specificity. Most expanded thyroid clonotypes (frequency above 0.001) were also detected in blood, a finding suggesting that blood repertoires may reflect thyroid immune responses.

Inclusive of the bounding cysteine and phenylalanine, the CDR3 is 13 residues long. The only DNA kept is the CDR3, 39 bases in frame from the first base. The germline V gene specifies SGHTA as CDR1 and FQGTGA as CDR2. Trimming accounts for 2 bases at V and 8 bases at J, while the number of junction bases matched to no gene is 3. Sequenced input: blood. This receptor was identified in a woman under 30 with Graves' hyperthyroidism. In this chain, TRBV7-3 is recombined with TRBJ2-1; 7 of the junction bases match TRBD2. The nucleotides are TGTGCCAGCAGCTTAGCGGGGGTCGATGAGCAGTTCTTC. The translation is CASSLAGVDEQFF. Where the CDR3 stops, the reference TRBV7-3 and TRBJ2-1 genes take over; the full variable domain is GAGVSQTPSNKVTEKGKYVELRCDPISGHTALYWYRQSLGQGPEFLIYFQGTGAADDSGLPNDRFFAVRPEGSVSTLKIQRTERGDSAVYLCASSLAGVDEQFFGPGTRLTVL.